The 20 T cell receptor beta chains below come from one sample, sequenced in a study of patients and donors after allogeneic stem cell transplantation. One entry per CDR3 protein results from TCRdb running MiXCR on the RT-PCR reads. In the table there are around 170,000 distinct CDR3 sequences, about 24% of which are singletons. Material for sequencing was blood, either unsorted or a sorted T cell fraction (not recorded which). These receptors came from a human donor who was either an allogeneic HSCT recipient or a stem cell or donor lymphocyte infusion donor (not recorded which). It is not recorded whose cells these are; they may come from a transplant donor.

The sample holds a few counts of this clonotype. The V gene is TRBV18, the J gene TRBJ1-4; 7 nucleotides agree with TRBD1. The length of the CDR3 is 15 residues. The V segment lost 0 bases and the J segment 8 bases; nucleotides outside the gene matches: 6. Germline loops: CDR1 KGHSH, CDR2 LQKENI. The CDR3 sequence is CASSPPTGAREKLFF. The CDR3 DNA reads TGTGCCAGCTCACCACCAACAGGGGCGCGGGAAAAACTGTTTTTT.

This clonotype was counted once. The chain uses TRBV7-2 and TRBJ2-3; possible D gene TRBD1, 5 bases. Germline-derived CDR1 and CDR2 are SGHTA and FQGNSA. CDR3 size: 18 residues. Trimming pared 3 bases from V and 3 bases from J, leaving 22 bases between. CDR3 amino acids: CASSFFGAGWGPTDTQYF. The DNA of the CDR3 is TGTGCCAGCAGCTTTTTTGGGGCTGGCTGGGGCCCGACAGATACGCAGTATTTT.

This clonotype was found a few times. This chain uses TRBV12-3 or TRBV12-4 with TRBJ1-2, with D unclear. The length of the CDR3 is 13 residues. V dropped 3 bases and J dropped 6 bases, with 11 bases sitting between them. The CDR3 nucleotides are TGTGCCAGCAGTTTGCGGGGTAGCGATGGCTACACCTTC. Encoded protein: CASSLRGSDGYTF.

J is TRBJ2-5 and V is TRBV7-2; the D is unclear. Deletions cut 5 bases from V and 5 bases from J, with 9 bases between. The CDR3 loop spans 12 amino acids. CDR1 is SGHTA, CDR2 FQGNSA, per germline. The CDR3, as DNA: TGTGCCAGCAGCCATTTTGCGGAGACCCAGTACTTC. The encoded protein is CASSHFAETQYF.

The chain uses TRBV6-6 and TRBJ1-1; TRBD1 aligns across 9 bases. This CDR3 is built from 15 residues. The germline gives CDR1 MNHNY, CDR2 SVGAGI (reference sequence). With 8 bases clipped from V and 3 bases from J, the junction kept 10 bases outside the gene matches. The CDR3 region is CASAGDREADTEAFF. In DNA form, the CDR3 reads TGTGCCAGCGCTGGGGACAGGGAGGCGGACACTGAAGCTTTCTTT.

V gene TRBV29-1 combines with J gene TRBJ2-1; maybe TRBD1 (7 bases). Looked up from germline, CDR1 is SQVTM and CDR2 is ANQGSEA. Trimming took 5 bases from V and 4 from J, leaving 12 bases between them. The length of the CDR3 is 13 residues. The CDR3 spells CSVTGEAYNEQFF. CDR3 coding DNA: TGCAGCGTTACAGGGGAGGCTTACAATGAGCAGTTCTTC.

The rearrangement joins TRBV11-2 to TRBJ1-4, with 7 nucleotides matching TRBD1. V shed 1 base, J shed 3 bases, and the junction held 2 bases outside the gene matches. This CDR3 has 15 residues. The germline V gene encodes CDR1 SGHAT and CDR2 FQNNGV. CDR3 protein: CASSLGQGSNEKLFF. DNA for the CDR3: TGTGCCAGCAGCTTAGGACAGGGCTCTAATGAAAAACTGTTTTTT. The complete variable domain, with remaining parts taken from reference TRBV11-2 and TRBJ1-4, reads EAGVAQSPRYKIIEKRQSVAFWCNPISGHATLYWYQQILGQGPKLLIQFQNNGVVDDSQLPKDRFSAERLKGVDSTLKIQPAKLEDSAVYLCASSLGQGSNEKLFFGSGTQLSVL.

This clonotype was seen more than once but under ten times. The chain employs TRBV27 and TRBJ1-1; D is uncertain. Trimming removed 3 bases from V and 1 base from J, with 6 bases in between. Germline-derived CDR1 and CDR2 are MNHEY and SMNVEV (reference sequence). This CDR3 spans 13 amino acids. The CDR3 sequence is CASSFVTNTEAFF. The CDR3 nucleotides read TGTGCCAGCAGTTTTGTGACGAACACTGAAGCTTTCTTT.

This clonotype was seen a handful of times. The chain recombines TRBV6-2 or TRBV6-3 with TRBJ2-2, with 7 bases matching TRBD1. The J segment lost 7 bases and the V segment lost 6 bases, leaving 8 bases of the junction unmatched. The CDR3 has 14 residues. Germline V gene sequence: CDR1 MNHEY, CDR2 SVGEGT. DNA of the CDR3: TGTGCCAGCAGCGACTACAGGGGCGGCGGGGAGCTGTTTTTT. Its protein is CASSDYRGGGELFF.

The CDR3 spells CASSPRPLQPQHF. CDR3 DNA sequence: TGTGCCAGCAGCCCGCGCCCCCTCCAGCCCCAGCATTTT. The chain links TRBV5-5 to TRBJ1-5, with D uncertain. Per the germline V gene, CDR1 is SGHKS and CDR2 is YYEKEE (reference sequence). The V end lost 4 bases, the J end lost 7 bases, and 12 bases lay between the germline ends. The CDR3 is 13 amino acids. The variable domain in full, completed from reference TRBV5-5 and TRBJ1-5, reads DAGVTQSPTHLIKTRGQQVTLRCSPISGHKSVSWYQQVLGQGPQFIFQYYEKEERGRGNFPDRFSARQFPNYSSELNVNALLLGDSALYLCASSPRPLQPQHFGDGTRLSIL.

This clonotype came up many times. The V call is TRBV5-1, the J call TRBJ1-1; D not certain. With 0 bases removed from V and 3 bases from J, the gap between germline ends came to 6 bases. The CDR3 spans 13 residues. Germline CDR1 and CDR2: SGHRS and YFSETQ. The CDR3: CASSLATDTEAFF. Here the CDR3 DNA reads TGCGCCAGCAGCTTGGCCACAGACACTGAAGCTTTCTTT.

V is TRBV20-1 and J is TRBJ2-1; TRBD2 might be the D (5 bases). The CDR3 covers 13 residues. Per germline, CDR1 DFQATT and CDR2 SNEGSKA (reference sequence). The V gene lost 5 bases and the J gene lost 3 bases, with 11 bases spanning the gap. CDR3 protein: CSARRPFYNEQFF. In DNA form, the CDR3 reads TGCAGTGCTCGGAGGCCATTCTACAATGAGCAGTTCTTC.

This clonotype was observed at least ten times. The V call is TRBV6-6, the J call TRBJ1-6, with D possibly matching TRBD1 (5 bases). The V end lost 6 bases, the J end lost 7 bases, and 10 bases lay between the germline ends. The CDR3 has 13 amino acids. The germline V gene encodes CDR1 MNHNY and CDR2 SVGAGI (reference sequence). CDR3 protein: CASSRQGNSPLHF. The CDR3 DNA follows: TGTGCCAGCAGCCGTCAGGGAAATTCACCCCTCCACTTT.

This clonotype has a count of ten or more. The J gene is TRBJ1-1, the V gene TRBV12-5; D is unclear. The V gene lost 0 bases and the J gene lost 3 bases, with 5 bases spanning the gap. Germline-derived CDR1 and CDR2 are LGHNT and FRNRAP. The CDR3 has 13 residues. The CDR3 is CASGLVRYTEAFF. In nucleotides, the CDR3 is TGTGCTAGTGGTTTGGTCAGATACACTGAAGCTTTCTTT.

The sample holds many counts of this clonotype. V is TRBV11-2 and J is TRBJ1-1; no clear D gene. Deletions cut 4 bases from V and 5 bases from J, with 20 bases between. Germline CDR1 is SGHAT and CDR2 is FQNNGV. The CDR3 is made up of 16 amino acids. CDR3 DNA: TGTGCCAGCAGCTCCCTGGCTTACTCTCGGGGAACTGAAGCTTTCTTT. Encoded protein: CASSSLAYSRGTEAFF.

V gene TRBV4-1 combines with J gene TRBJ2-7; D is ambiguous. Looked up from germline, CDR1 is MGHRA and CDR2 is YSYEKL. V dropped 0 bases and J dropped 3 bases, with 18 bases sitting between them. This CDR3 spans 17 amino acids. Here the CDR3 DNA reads TGCGCCAGCAGCCAAGATATTTACGGAAAGCTATTCTACGAGCAGTACTTC. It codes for CASSQDIYGKLFYEQYF.

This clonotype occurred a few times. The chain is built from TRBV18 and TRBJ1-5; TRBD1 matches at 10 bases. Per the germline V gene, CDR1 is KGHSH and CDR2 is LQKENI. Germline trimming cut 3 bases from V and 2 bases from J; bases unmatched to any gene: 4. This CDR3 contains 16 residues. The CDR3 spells CASSPSGTGGNQPQHF. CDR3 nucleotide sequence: TGTGCCAGCTCACCCAGCGGGACAGGGGGCAATCAGCCCCAGCATTTT.

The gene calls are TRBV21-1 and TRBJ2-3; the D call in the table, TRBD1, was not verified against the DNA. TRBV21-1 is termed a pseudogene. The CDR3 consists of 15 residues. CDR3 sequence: CASSEGQKVTDTQYF. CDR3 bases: TGTGCCAGCAGCGAGGGACAGAAAGTCACAGATACGCAGTATTTT.

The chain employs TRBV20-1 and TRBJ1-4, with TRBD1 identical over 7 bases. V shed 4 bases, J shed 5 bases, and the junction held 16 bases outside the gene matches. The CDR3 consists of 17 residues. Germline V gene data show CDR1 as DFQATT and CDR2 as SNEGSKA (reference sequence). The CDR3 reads CSATWTGGIDPNEKLFF. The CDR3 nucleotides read TGCAGTGCTACCTGGACAGGTGGGATTGACCCGAATGAAAAACTGTTTTTT.

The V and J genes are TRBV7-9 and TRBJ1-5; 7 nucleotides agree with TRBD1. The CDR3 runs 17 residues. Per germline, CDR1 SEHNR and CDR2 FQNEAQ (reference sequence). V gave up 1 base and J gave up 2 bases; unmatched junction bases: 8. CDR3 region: CASSLDLAGGGNQPQHF. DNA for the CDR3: TGTGCCAGCAGCTTAGATTTAGCAGGGGGTGGCAATCAGCCCCAGCATTTT.